These T cell receptor beta chains were read from a single sample in a study of blood T cell repertoires in COVID-19. The repertoire was sequenced with immunoSEQ multiplex PCR; TCRdb's copy has only in-frame clones and lacks some. The repertoire holds 310,000 or so clones, 80% to 90% seen once, with approximately 9.3% in the top ten. The specimen sequenced was peripheral blood. These receptors all come from a man aged 25 to 45 with COVID-19, enrolled during active disease. The CDR3 runs from the conserved cysteine through the conserved F or W. Each record gives: D gene, J gene, clone size, V gene, CDR3 DNA, CDR3 protein. The D gene is left open where the match is weak. Only some rows state a clone size, as once, few, many or a class for expanded clones.

-	TRBJ2-1	-	TRBV7-2	TGTGCCAGCAGCCCCTCGAATGAGCAGTTCTTC	CASSPSNEQFF
TRBD1	TRBJ1-2	-	TRBV4-3	TGCGCCAGCAGCCAAACTGACAGGGTCCATGGCTACACCTTC	CASSQTDRVHGYTF
TRBD1	TRBJ2-6	-	TRBV19	TGTGCCAGTCGTGGGGTCCGGGACAGGGTACTTGAGGCCAACGTCCTGACTTTC	CASRGVRDRVLEANVLTF
-	TRBJ1-6	-	TRBV3-1/TRBV3-2	TGTGCCAGCAGCCAAGGCGGCAGGACTATTGGTTCACCCCTCCACTTT	CASSQGGRTIGSPLHF
-	TRBJ1-4	-	TRBV27	TGTGCCAGCAGTTTATCGATTCAGGACATTGAAAGAAAACTGTTTTTT	CASSLSIQDIERKLFF
TRBD1	TRBJ2-7	-	TRBV19	TGTGCCAGTAGTTGGTTTGGGACAGGGAACTACGAGCAGTACTTC	CASSWFGTGNYEQYF
-	TRBJ1-4	-	TRBV19	TGTGCCAGTAGTTCCCCCGAGACAATGGTAAACGAAAAACTGTTTTTT	CASSSPETMVNEKLFF
TRBD1	TRBJ1-5	-	TRBV27	TGTGCCAGCAGACAGGGGTTAGGCAATCAGCCCCAGCATTTT	CASRQGLGNQPQHF
TRBD1	TRBJ1-2	-	TRBV7-9	TGTGCCAGCAGCTTAGTCGGACAGGGGAACTATGGCTACACCTTC	CASSLVGQGNYGYTF
-	TRBJ1-5	-	TRBV23-1	TGCGCCAGCAGGTACAGGTTTAGCAATCAGCCCCAGCATTTT	CASRYRFSNQPQHF
-	TRBJ1-5	few	TRBV7-3	TGTGCCAGCAGCTTAGGGCCAGAGTATCAGCCCCAGCATTTT	CASSLGPEYQPQHF
-	TRBJ2-3	-	TRBV7-9	TGTGCCAGCAGTCCCGGTCTAGGGGCAGATACGCAGTATTTT	CASSPGLGADTQYF
TRBD1	TRBJ1-6	-	TRBV24-1	TGTGCCACCAGTGATTTGCCATGGACAGGGGTTTTTTCACCCCTCCACTTT	CATSDLPWTGVFSPLHF
-	TRBJ1-1	-	TRBV19	TGTGCCAGTAGTCTTCCAAGCCCGTATACAGGGAACACTGAAGCTTTCTTT	CASSLPSPYTGNTEAFF
TRBD1	TRBJ1-2	once	TRBV28	TGTGCCAGCAGCACCGGGACAGGGGGCTTCTATGGCTACACCTTC	CASSTGTGGFYGYTF
-	TRBJ2-2	few	TRBV19	TGTGCCAGTAGTCGCAGGGAGGTCACCGGGGAGCTGTTTTTT	CASSRREVTGELFF
-	TRBJ1-6	-	TRBV18	TGTGCCAGCTCACCAGGGACACCCTATTCACCCCTCCACTTT	CASSPGTPYSPLHF
-	TRBJ2-7	-	TRBV29-1	TGCAGCGTTGAAACTACCCCTGGCGAGCAGTACTTC	CSVETTPGEQYF
-	TRBJ1-2	-	TRBV5-6	TGTGCCAGCAGCTCGCTAACAGTTAACTATGGCTACACCTTC	CASSSLTVNYGYTF
TRBD1	TRBJ2-5	-	TRBV5-6	TGTGCCAGCAGCTCGAGACAGGGGCGGAAGACCCAGTACTTC	CASSSRQGRKTQYF
TRBD1	TRBJ2-7	once	TRBV6-6	TGTGCCAGCAGCCGACGCCTCCGGGACAGGGCGCTAACGAAGGCCTACGAGCAGTACTTC	CASSRRLRDRALTKAYEQYF
-	TRBJ1-1	-	TRBV19	TGTGCCAGTATTAGGACAGCCATGAACACTGAAGCTTTCTTT	CASIRTAMNTEAFF